The 6 T cell receptor beta chains listed next were all sequenced from one sample in a study of cytomegalovirus exposure and HLA in healthy donors. The PCR was carried out with 60 Vbeta primers and 13 Jbeta primers. Repertoires were generated with immunoSEQ multiplex PCR, while TCRdb's copy carries only in-frame clones and drops some. The sample contains about 170,000 clones, 73% of which appear only once. The specimen sequenced was PBMCs. Receptors originate from a young woman in good health and CMV-seropositive.

This sequence joins TRBV19 and TRBJ2-7, with D possibly being TRBD2 (7 bases). The germline V and J ends were trimmed by 0 bases and 5 bases, with 11 bases remaining between them. This CDR3 contains 14 residues. CDR1 is LNHDA and CDR2 is SQIVND in the germline V gene (reference sequence). CDR3 bases: TGTGCCAGTAGTATAGAGGGGGGGGCCGACGAGCAGTACTTC. It encodes CASSIEGGADEQYF.

The V gene is TRBV28, the J gene TRBJ2-7, with a weak D call TRBD2 (7 bases). The CDR3 spans 13 residues. Deletions cut 2 bases from V and 7 bases from J, with 12 bases between. The germline V gene encodes CDR1 MDHEN and CDR2 SYDVKM. The CDR3 DNA is TGTGCCAGCAGTTTAAGGGGGGGATGGGAGCAGTACTTC. It encodes CASSLRGGWEQYF.

The chain joins TRBV29-1 to TRBJ1-1; a weak D match, TRBD1 (6 bases). Germline V CDR1 and CDR2: SQVTM, ANQGSEA. The CDR3 contains 14 residues. V was pared by 5 bases and J by 5 bases, with 18 bases between. The DNA for the CDR3 is TGCAGCGTTCCTCCCGGGGGGCGAGGGACTGAAGCTTTCTTT. Translated, it gives CSVPPGGRGTEAFF.

The chain couples TRBV7-2 to TRBJ2-7; D unclear. V lost 4 bases to trimming and J lost 6 bases, with 10 bases between them. From germline, CDR1 is SGHTA and CDR2 FQGNSA. The CDR3 runs to 12 residues. DNA of the CDR3: TGTGCCAGCAGCTCCCTCCCGTTCGAGCAGTACTTC. This encodes CASSSLPFEQYF.

This chain's CDR3 is CASSPGARSREKLFF. The DNA for the CDR3 is TGTGCCAGCAGCCCCGGAGCCCGGAGTCGGGAAAAACTGTTTTTT. V and J are TRBV9 and TRBJ1-4; no reliable D call. The ends were cut back, 4 bases at V and 8 bases at J, with 18 bases in the middle. This CDR3 comprises 15 residues. Germline V gene sequence: CDR1 SGDLS, CDR2 YYNGEE. Drawing the rest from reference TRBV9 and TRBJ1-4, the complete variable domain is DSGVTQTPKHLITATGQRVTLRCSPRSGDLSVYWYQQSLDQGLQFLIQYYNGEERAKGNILERFSAQQFPDLHSELNLSSLELGDSALYFCASSPGARSREKLFFGSGTQLSVL.

The chain combines TRBV4-1 with TRBJ2-1; no definite D call. The CDR3 totals 16 residues. From germline, CDR1 is MGHRA and CDR2 YSYEKL. Trimming took off 0 bases at V and 0 bases at J, with 9 bases between the two ends. CDR3 nucleotide sequence: TGCGCCAGCAGCCAAGATGAAGAACACTCCTACAATGAGCAGTTCTTC. Amino acids: CASSQDEEHSYNEQFF.